These 6 T cell receptor beta chains originate from one sample sequenced in a study of molecular identifiers for immune sequencing clone quantification. TCRdb recomputed calls from the PCR reads with MiXCR, one row per CDR3 protein. Of about 89,000 distinct CDR3 sequences detected, around a fifth appear once; the ten largest clones hold around 0.8%. Sequencing input: naive CD8+ T cells from blood, with Jurkat cell RNA spiked in. Subset: FACS-sorted CD8+CD4-CCR7+CD45RA+ naive T cells. These receptors came from a human donor in good health. Some libraries in this study had Jurkat cell RNA spiked in.

This clonotype has a count of ten or more. The CDR3 here is CASSVGGQGNSPLHF. Written as DNA, the CDR3 is TGTGCCAGCAGCGTAGGGGGACAGGGTAATTCACCCCTCCACTTT. The V call is TRBV9, the J call TRBJ1-6; 9 bases agree with TRBD1. After removal of 0 bases from V and 6 bases from J, the junction contained 1 base not matched to a gene. The length of the CDR3 is 15 residues. Looked up from germline, CDR1 is SGDLS and CDR2 is YYNGEE.

This clonotype has a count of ten or more. This chain uses TRBV6-5 with TRBJ1-1; TRBD1 matches at 7 bases. Trimming at V came to 2 bases and at J to 1 base, leaving 1 base not matched to a gene. This CDR3 comprises 14 residues. Germline CDR1 reads MNHEY; CDR2 reads SVGAGI. CDR3 protein: CASSYRTGNTEAFF. CDR3 sequence (DNA): TGTGCCAGCAGTTACCGGACAGGGAACACTGAAGCTTTCTTT.

This clonotype was picked up many times. The chain combines TRBV28 with TRBJ2-7, with a possible D match to TRBD2 (6 bases). Trimming removed 8 bases at V and 2 bases at J, with 16 bases between. This CDR3 is built from 14 residues. Germline V lookup: CDR1 MDHEN, CDR2 SYDVKM. CDR3 DNA sequence: TGTGCCAGCTATAGGAGGGGTAGCCCCTACGAGCAGTACTTC. Its protein product is CASYRRGSPYEQYF.

This clonotype was counted many times. The rearrangement uses TRBV6-1 and TRBJ1-2; a possible D gene is TRBD1 (6 bases). V was clipped by 2 bases and J by 7 bases, with 11 bases between them. CDR3 length: 13 amino acids. Germline CDR1 and CDR2: MNHNS and SASEGT. This CDR3 reads CASSERGAPGYTF. In DNA, the CDR3 is TGTGCCAGCAGTGAACGGGGGGCGCCTGGCTACACCTTC.

At least ten counts were recorded for this clonotype. The chain employs TRBV7-6 and TRBJ2-1, with D possibly TRBD2 on 5 matching bases. CDR1 and CDR2 (germline): SGHVS, FNYEAQ. The CDR3 is 15 amino acids. Trimming pared 5 bases from V and 6 bases from J, leaving 17 bases between. Here the CDR3 DNA reads TGTGCCAGCAGCCAATCGGCGGGCGAGGGCAATGAGCAGTTCTTC. Translating gives CASSQSAGEGNEQFF.

This clonotype was counted many times. The genes are TRBV2 and TRBJ1-5; a possible D gene is TRBD1 (6 bases). Germline V gene lookup returns CDR1 SNHLY and CDR2 FYNNEI. The V gene lost 7 bases and the J gene lost 0 bases, with 10 bases spanning the gap. CDR3 size: 14 residues. Here the CDR3 DNA reads TGTGCCAGCATGTGGACAGCTAGCAATCAGCCCCAGCATTTT. This gives the protein CASMWTASNQPQHF.